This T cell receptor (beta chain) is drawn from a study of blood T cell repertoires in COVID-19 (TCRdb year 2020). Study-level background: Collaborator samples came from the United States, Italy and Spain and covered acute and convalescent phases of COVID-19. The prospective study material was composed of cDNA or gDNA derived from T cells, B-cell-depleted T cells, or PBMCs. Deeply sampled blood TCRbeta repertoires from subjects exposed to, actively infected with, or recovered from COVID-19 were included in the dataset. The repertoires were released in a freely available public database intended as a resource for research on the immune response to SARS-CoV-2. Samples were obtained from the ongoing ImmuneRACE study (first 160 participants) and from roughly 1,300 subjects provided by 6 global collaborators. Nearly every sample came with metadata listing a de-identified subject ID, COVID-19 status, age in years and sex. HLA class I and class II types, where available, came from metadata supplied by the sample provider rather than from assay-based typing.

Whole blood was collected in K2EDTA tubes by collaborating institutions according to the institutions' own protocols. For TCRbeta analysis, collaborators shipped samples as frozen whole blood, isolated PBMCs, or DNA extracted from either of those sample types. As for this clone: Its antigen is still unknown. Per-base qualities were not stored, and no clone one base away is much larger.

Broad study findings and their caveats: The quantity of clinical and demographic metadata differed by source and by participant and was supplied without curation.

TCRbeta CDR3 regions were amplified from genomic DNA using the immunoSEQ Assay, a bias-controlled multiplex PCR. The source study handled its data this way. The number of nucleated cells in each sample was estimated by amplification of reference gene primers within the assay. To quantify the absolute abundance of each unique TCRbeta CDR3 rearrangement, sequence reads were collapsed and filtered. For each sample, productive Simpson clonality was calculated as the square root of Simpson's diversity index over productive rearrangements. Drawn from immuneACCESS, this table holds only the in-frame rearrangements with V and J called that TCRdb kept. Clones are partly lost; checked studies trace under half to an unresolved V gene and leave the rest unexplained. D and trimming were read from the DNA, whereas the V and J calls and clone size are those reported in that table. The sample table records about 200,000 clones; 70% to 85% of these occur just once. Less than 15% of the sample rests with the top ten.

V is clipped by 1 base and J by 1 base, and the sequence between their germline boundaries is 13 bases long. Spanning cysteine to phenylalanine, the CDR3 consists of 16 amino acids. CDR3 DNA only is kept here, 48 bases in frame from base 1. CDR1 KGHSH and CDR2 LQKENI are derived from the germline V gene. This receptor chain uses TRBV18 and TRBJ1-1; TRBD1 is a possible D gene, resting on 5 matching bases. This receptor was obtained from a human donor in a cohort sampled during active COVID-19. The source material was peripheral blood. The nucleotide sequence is TGTGCCAGCTCACCACATCCCCTGACAGAGAACACTGAAGCTTTCTTT. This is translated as CASSPHPLTENTEAFF. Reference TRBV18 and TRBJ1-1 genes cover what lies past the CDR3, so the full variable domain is NAGVMQNPRHLVRRRGQEARLRCSPMKGHSHVYWYRQLPEEGLKFMVYLQKENIIDESGMPKERFSAEFPKEGPSILRIQQVVRGDSAAYFCASSPHPLTENTEAFFGQGTRLTVV.